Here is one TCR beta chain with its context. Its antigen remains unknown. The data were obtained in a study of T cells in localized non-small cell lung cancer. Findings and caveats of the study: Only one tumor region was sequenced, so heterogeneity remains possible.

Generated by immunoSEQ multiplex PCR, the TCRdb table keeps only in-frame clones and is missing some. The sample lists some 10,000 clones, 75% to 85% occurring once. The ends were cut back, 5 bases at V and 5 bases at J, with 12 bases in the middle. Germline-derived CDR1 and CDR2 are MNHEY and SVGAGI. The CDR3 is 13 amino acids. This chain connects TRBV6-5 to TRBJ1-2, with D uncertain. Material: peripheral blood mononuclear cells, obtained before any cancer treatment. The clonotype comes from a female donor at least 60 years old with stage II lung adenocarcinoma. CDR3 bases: TGTGCCAGCAGTGGCAGTGCCTATTATGGCTACACCTTC. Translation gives CASSGSAYYGYTF.